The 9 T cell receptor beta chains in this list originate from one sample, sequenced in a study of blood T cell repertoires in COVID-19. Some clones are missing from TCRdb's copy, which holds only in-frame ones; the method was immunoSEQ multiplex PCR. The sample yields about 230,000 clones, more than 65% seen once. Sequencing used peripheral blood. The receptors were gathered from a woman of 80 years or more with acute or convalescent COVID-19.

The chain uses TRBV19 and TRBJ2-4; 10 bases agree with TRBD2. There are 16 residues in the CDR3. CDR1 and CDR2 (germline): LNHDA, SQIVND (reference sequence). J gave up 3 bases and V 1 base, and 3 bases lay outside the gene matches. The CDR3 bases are TGTGCCAGTAGTATAGCCGCTAGCGGGAGCAAAAACATTCAGTACTTC. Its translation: CASSIAASGSKNIQYF.

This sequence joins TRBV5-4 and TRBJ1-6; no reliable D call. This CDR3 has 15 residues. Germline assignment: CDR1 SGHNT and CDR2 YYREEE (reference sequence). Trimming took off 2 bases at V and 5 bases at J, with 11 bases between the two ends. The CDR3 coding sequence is TGTGCCAGCAGCTTAAACGGGATTAATAATTCACCCCTCCACTTT. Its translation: CASSLNGINNSPLHF.

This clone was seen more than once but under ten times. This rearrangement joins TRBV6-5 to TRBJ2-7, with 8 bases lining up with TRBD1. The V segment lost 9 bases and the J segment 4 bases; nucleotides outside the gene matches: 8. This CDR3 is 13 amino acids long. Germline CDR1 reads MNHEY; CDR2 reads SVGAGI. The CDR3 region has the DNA TGTGCCAGTTCCGGGACAGGAGTTTACGAGCAGTACTTC. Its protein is CASSGTGVYEQYF.

CDR3 sequence (DNA): TGTGCCAGTAGTAGCTCTAGCGGGGGGTACAATGAGCAGTTCTTC. The encoded protein is CASSSSSGGYNEQFF. This sequence joins TRBV19 and TRBJ2-1; 11 nucleotides line up with TRBD2. This CDR3 region has 15 residues. Germline assignment: CDR1 LNHDA and CDR2 SQIVND (reference sequence). V dropped 4 bases and J dropped 4; count of bases not matched to a gene: 3.

The CDR3 is CASSRAGGINNEQFF. As DNA, the CDR3 is TGTGCCAGCAGCAGGGCGGGAGGGATAAACAATGAGCAGTTCTTC. The chain is built from TRBV21-1 and TRBJ2-1; no DNA check was done on the table's D call, TRBD2. TRBV21-1 is an annotated pseudogene. The CDR3 totals 15 residues.

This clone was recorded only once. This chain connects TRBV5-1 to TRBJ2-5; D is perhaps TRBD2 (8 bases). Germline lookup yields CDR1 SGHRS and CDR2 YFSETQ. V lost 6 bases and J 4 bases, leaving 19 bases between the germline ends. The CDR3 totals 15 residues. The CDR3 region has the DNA TGCGCCAGCACCCAGGGGGGGCTAGCGGGAGAGACCCAGTACTTC. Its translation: CASTQGGLAGETQYF.

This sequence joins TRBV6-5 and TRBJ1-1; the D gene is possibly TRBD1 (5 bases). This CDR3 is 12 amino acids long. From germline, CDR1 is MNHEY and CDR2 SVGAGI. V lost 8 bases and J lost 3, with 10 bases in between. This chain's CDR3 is CASGAADTEAFF. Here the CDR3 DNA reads TGTGCCAGCGGGGCTGCAGACACTGAAGCTTTCTTT.

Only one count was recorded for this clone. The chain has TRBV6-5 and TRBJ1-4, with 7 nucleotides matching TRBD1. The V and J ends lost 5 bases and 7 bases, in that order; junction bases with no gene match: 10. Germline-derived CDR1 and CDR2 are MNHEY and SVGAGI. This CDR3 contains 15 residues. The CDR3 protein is CASSIRQGSGEKLFF. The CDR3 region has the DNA TGTGCCAGCAGTATACGACAGGGTTCCGGTGAAAAACTGTTTTTT.

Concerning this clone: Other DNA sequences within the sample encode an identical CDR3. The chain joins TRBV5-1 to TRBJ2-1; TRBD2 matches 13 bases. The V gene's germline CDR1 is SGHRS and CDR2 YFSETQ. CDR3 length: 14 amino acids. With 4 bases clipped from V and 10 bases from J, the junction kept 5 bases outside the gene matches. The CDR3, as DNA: TGCGCCAGCAGCACCGGACTAGCGGGAGAGGAGCAGTTCTTC. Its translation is CASSTGLAGEEQFF.